Listed below are T cell receptor beta chains from one sample, sequenced in a study of blood T cell repertoires in COVID-19. Only in-frame clones appear in the TCRdb table, and some are missing; sequencing was by immunoSEQ multiplex PCR. Among around 150,000 clones listed, approximately 91% were seen once. The specimen sequenced was peripheral blood. These receptors were collected from a man aged 18 to 29 with acute or convalescent COVID-19. The CDR3 runs from the conserved cysteine through the conserved F or W. Fields, in order: CDR3 length, V gene, D gene, J gene, CDR3 protein. A D gene is named only where the DNA matches it firmly.

>14|TRBV23-1|TRBD1|TRBJ2-7
CASSQGQGPPEQYF
>13|TRBV24-1|NA|TRBJ1-5
CATSDFGDQPQHF
>16|TRBV15|TRBD1|TRBJ1-5
CATSRDGTGSNQPQHF
>13|TRBV2|NA|TRBJ1-5
CASSGQSNQPQHF
>14|TRBV6-6|NA|TRBJ1-6
CASRREGFNSPLHF
>14|TRBV5-1|NA|TRBJ2-5
CASSLIGGRETQYF
>17|TRBV19|NA|TRBJ2-5
CASSLPSQGLYQETQYF
>15|TRBV5-1|NA|TRBJ1-5
CASSLAGVDITPQHF
>18|TRBV11-2|TRBD2|TRBJ2-2
CASNKGLAGGPNTGELFF
>13|TRBV7-2|NA|TRBJ1-2
CASSLDRNVGYTF
>14|TRBV5-1|TRBD1|TRBJ1-1
CASSSGQGSAEAFF
>13|TRBV4-2|TRBD2|TRBJ2-3
CASSQDGGTSGYF
>12|TRBV3-1/TRBV3-2|NA|TRBJ2-7
CASSQYSREQYF
>16|TRBV7-6|TRBD1|TRBJ2-2
CASSLGRTGGPGELFF
>14|TRBV30|NA|TRBJ2-3
CACRTGENTDTQYF
>14|TRBV3-1/TRBV3-2|NA|TRBJ1-2
CASSQVAGSYAYTF
>15|TRBV10-1|TRBD2|TRBJ2-7
CASSESLAGPYEQYF
>19|TRBV7-8|TRBD1|TRBJ1-4
CASSSPGQGARSTNEKLFF
>16|TRBV15|NA|TRBJ1-2
CATSRQPRAANYGYTF
>16|TRBV7-9|TRBD1|TRBJ2-5
CASSPSLRTGRETQYF
>14|TRBV7-9|NA|TRBJ2-1
CASSLDMGGAEQFF
>14|TRBV20-1|NA|TRBJ2-1
CSASSAVAYNEQFF
>14|TRBV5-1|NA|TRBJ1-1
CASRLSDMNTEAFF
>13|TRBV6-5|NA|TRBJ2-7
CASSLQGENEQYF
>14|TRBV29-1|NA|TRBJ2-7
CSVEGEAGGYEQYF
>13|TRBV5-1|NA|TRBJ2-3
CASSLTTTDTQYF
>16|TRBV9|TRBD2|TRBJ2-1
CASSVGAGGHYNEQFF
>13|TRBV5-1|NA|TRBJ2-5
CASSLPYQETQYF
>15|TRBV11-2|NA|TRBJ1-5
CASSLSLTENQPQHF
>14|TRBV5-1|NA|TRBJ1-6
CASSPVVQGLPLHF
>13|TRBV5-5|NA|TRBJ1-5
CASSPSEYQPQHF
>15|TRBV27|NA|TRBJ1-2
CASSLFSRGAKDYTF
>15|TRBV21-1|NA|TRBJ1-6
CASLPPGDHNSPLHF
>15|TRBV5-4|TRBD2|TRBJ2-2
CASSAKGLDTGELFF
>14|TRBV27|TRBD1|TRBJ2-7
CASRPGTGDYEQYF
>15|TRBV28|TRBD1|TRBJ1-2
CASSSPGQGARGYTF
>13|TRBV24-1|NA|TRBJ1-5
CASSGNSAQPQHF
>16|TRBV7-9|TRBD1|TRBJ1-2
CASSALRRGLDYGYTF
>16|TRBV6-2/TRBV6-3|TRBD2|TRBJ2-3
CASSYGAGGIADTQYF
>13|TRBV30|NA|TRBJ1-2
CAWSPRGDYGYTF
>15|TRBV7-9|NA|TRBJ1-1
CASSSRQTMNTEAFF
>16|TRBV5-1|TRBD1|TRBJ2-1
CASSTGTVGPLNEQFF
>17|TRBV15|TRBD2|TRBJ2-3
CATSRGLAGGSTDTQYF
>18|TRBV10-3|TRBD1|TRBJ1-5
CAISESPGQGFGNQPQHF
>15|TRBV9|NA|TRBJ2-1
CASSPSSGSFNEQFF
>14|TRBV3-1/TRBV3-2|NA|TRBJ1-2
CASSQGPGGVGYTF
>15|TRBV7-9|TRBD1|TRBJ1-1
CASSPQTGGDTEAFF
>19|TRBV21-1|NA|TRBJ1-1
CASSHSLEQGPFMNTEAFF
>15|TRBV10-1|NA|TRBJ2-7
CASSRPPGQIYEQYF
>14|TRBV2|TRBD1|TRBJ1-2
CASSYGQATYGYTF
>13|TRBV12-3/TRBV12-4|NA|TRBJ1-2
CASSNQGFYGYTF
>16|TRBV7-6|NA|TRBJ2-1
CASSFIGTGTYNEQFF